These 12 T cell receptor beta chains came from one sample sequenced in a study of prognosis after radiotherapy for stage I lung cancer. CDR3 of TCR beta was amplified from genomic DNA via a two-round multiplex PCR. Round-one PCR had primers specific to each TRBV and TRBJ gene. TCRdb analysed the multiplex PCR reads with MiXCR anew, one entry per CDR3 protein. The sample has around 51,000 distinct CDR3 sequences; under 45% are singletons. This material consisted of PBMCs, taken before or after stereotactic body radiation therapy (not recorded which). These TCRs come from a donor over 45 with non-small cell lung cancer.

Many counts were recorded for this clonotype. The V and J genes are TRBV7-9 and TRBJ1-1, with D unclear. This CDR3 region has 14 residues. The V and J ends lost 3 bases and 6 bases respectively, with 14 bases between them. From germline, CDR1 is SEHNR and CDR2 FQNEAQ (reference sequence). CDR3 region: CASSLGGGIPEAFF. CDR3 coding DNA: TGTGCCAGCAGCTTGGGCGGAGGGATTCCTGAAGCTTTCTTT.

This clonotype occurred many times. For the CDR3, the DNA is TGTGCCAGCAGCGCCGGGACTAGCGGGGGGGGTAGGAATACGCAGTATTTT. Amino acid sequence: CASSAGTSGGGRNTQYF. This chain joins TRBV9 and TRBJ2-3; 16 nucleotides agree with TRBD2. The CDR3 is 17 amino acids. J lost 7 bases, V lost 3 bases, and 8 bases had no gene match. Germline V gives CDR1 SGDLS, CDR2 YYNGEE.

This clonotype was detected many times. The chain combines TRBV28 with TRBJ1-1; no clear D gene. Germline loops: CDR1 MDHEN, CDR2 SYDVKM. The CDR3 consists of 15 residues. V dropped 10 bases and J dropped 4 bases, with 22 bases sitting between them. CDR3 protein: CANQKIDTVGTEAFF. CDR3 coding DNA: TGTGCCAACCAAAAGATTGATACGGTCGGCACTGAAGCTTTCTTT.

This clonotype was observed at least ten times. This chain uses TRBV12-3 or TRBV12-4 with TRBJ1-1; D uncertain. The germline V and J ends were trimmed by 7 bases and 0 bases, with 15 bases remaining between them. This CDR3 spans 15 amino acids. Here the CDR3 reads CASTPGGFMNTEAFF. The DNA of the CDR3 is TGTGCCAGCACCCCCGGTGGGTTCATGAACACTGAAGCTTTCTTT.

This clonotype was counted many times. CDR3 in amino acids: CASSSGQIHLNRNTIYF. The CDR3 DNA follows: TGTGCCAGCAGCTCCGGACAGATTCACCTTAATAGAAACACCATATATTTT. This chain links TRBV7-6 with TRBJ1-3; a possible D gene is TRBD1 (6 bases). The CDR3 has 17 amino acids. Germline V gives CDR1 SGHVS, CDR2 FNYEAQ. Trimming removed 4 bases at V and 5 bases at J, with 21 bases between. The full variable domain, completed using reference TRBV7-6 and TRBJ1-3, is GAGVSQSPRYKVTKRGQDVALRCDPISGHVSLYWYRQALGQGPEFLTYFNYEAQQDKSGLPNDRFSAERPEGSISTLTIQRTEQRDSAMYRCASSSGQIHLNRNTIYFGEGSWLTVV.

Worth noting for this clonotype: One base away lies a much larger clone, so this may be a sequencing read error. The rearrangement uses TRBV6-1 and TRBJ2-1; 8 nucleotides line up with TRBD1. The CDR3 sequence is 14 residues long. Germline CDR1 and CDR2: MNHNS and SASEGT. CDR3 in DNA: TGTGCCAGCAGCGCTCGGACAGGGATCAATGAGCATTTCTTC. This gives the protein CASSARTGINEHFF.

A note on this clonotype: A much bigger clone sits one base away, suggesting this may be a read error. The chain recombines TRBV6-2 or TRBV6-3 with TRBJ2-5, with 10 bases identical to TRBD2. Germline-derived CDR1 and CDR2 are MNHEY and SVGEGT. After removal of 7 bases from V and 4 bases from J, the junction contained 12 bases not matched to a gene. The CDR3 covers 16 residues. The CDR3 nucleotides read TGTGCCAGCATCCCCGGGACTAGCGTTTTCTCAGAGACCCAGTACTTC. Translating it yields CASIPGTSVFSETQYF.

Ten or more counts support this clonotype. The CDR3 loop reads CASSEGQGGWGTEAFF. In DNA form, the CDR3 reads TGTGCCAGCAGCGAGGGACAGGGGGGATGGGGAACTGAAGCTTTCTTT. V usage is TRBV5-4 and J usage is TRBJ1-1, with 11 positions matching TRBD1. Germline values: CDR1 SGHNT, CDR2 YYREEE (reference sequence). The CDR3 spans 16 residues. The V gene end was trimmed by 4 bases and the J gene end by 5 bases; junction bases not matched to a gene: 10.

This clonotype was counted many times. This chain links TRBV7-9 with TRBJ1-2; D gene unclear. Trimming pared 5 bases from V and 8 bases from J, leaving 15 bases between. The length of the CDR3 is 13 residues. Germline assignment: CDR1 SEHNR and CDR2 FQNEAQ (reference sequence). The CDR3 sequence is CASSPDLSRGYTF. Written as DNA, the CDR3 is TGTGCCAGCAGCCCCGACCTCTCGAGAGGCTACACCTTC.

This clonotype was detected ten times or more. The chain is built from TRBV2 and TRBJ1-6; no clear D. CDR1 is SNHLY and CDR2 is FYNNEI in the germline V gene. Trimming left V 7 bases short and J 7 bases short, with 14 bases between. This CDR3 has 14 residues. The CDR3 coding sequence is TGTGCCAGCAATGACCAAGGTCACAATTCACCCCTCCACTTT. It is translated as CASNDQGHNSPLHF.

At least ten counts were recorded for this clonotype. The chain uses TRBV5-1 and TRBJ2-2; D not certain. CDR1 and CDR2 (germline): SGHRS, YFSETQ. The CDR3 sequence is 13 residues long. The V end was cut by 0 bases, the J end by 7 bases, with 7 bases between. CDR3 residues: CASSLVPSGELFF. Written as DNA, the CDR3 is TGCGCCAGCAGCTTGGTCCCTAGCGGGGAGCTGTTTTTT.

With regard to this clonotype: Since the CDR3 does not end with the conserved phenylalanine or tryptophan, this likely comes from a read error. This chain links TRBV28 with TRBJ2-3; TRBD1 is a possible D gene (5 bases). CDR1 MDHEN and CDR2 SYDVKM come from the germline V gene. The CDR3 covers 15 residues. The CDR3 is CASSPTGLETDAQYL. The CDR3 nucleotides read TGTGCCAGCAGTCCAACAGGTTTAGAGACAGATGCGCAGTATTTG.